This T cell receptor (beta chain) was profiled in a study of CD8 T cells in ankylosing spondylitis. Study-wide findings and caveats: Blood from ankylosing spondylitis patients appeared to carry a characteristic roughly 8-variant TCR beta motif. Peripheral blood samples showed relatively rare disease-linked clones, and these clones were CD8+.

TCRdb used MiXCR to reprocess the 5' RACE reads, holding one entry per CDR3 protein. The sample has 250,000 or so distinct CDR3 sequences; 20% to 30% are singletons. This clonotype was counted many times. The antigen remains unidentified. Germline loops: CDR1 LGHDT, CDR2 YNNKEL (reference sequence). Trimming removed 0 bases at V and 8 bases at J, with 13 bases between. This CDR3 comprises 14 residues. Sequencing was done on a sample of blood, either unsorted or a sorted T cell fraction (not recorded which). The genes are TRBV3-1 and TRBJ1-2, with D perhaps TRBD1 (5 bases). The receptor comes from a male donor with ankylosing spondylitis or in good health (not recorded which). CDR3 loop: CASSQDYQGGGYTF. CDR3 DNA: TGTGCCAGCAGCCAAGATTACCAGGGAGGAGGCTACACCTTC. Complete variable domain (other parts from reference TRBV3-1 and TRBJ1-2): DTAVSQTPKYLVTQMGNDKSIKCEQNLGHDTMYWYKQDSKKFLKIMFSYNNKELIINETVPNRFSPKSPDKAHLNLHINSLELGDSAVYFCASSQDYQGGGYTFGSGTRLTVV.